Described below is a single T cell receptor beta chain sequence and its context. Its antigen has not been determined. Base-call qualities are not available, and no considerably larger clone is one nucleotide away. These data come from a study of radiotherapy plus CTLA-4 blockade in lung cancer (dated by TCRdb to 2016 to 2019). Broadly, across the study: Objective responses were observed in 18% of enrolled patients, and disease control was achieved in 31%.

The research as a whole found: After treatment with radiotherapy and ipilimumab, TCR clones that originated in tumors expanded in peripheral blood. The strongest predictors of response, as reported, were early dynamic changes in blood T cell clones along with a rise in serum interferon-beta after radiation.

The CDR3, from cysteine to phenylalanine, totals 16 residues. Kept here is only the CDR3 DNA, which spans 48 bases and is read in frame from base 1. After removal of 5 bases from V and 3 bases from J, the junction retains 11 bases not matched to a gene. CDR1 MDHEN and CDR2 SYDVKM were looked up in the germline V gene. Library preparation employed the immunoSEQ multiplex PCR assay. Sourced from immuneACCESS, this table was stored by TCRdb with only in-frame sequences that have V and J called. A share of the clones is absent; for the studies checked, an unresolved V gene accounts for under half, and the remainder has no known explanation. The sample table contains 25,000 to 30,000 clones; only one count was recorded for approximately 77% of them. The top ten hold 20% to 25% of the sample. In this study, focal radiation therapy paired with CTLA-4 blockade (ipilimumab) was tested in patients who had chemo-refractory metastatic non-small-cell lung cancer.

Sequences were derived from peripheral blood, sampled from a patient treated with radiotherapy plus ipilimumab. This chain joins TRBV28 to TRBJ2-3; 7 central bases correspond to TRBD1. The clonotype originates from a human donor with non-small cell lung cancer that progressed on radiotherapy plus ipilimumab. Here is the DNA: TGTGCCAGCAGTGCCAAGACAGGGTTCCGTACAGATACGCAGTATTTT. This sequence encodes CASSAKTGFRTDTQYF.